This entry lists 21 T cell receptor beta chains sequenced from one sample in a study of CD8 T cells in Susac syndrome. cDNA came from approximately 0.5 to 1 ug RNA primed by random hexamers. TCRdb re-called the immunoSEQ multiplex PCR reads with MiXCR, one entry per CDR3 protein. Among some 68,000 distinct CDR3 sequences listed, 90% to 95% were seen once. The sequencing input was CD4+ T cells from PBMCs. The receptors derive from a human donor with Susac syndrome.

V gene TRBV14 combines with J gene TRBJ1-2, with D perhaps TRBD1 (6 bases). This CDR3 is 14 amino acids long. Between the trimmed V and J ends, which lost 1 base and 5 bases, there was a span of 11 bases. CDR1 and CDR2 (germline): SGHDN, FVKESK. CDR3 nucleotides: TGTGCCAGCAGCCAAGTTCAGGGGCCGTATGGCTACACCTTC. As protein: CASSQVQGPYGYTF.

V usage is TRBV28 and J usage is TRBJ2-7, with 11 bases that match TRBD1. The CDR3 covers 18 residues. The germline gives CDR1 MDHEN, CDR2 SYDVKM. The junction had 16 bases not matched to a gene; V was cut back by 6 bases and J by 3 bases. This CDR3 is CASSHEIAGQGASYEQYF. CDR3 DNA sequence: TGTGCCAGCAGCCACGAAATTGCCGGACAGGGGGCGAGCTACGAGCAGTACTTC.

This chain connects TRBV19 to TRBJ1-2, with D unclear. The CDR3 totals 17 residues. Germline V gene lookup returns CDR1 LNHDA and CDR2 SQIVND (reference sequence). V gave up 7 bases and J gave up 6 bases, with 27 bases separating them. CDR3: CASTIKPNGPSLNGYTF. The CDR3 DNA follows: TGTGCCAGTACCATCAAACCCAACGGACCGAGCCTCAATGGCTACACCTTC.

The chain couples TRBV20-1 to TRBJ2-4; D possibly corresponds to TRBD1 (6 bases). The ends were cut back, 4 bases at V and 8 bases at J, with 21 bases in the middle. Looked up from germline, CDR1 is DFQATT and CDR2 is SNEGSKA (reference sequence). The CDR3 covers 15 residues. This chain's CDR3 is CSATDDLGAVYIQYF. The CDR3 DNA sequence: TGCAGTGCTACCGACGACTTGGGGGCGGTCTACATTCAGTACTTC.

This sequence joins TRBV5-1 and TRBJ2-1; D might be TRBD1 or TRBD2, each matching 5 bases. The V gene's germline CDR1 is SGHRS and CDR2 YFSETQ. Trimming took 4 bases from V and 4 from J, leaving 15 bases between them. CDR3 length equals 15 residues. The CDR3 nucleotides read TGCGCCAGCAGCCAGGCAGGGACGGGGTACAATGAGCAGTTCTTC. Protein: CASSQAGTGYNEQFF.

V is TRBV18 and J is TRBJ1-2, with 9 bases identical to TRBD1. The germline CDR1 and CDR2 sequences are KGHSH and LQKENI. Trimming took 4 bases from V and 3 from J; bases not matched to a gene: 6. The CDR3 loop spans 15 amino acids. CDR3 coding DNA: TGTGCCAGCTCACTACAGGGGGCGGTGGACTATGGCTACACCTTC. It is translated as CASSLQGAVDYGYTF.

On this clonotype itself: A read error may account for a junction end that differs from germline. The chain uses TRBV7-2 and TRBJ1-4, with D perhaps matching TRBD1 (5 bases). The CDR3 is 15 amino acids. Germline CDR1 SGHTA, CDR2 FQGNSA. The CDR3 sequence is CASSIRRGVNENLFF. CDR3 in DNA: TGTGCCAGCAGCATCCGGAGAGGGGTTAATGAAAACCTGTTTTTT.

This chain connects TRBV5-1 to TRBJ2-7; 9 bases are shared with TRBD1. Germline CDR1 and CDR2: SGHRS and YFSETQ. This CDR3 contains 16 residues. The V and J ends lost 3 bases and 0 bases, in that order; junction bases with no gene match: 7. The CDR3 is CASSSIPGQGSYEQYF. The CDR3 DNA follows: TGCGCCAGCAGCTCTATTCCGGGACAGGGCTCCTACGAGCAGTACTTC.

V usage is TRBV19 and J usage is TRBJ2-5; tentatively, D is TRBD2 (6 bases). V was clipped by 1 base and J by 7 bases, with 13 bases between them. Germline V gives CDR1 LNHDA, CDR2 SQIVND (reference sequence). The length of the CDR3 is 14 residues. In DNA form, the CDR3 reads TGTGCCAGTAGTATAGTCGGGGGACGGGGGACCCAGTACTTC. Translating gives CASSIVGGRGTQYF. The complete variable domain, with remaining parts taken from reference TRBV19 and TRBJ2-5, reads DGGITQSPKYLFRKEGQNVTLSCEQNLNHDAMYWYRQDPGQGLRLIYYSQIVNDFQKGDIAEGYSVSREKKESFPLTVTSAQKNPTAFYLCASSIVGGRGTQYFGPGTRLLVL.

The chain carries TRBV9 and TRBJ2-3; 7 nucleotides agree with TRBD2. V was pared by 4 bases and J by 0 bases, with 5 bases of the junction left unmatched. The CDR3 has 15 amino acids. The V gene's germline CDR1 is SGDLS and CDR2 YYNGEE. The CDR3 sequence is CASSSRAGSTDTQYF. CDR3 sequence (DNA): TGTGCCAGCAGCTCTCGAGCGGGGAGCACAGATACGCAGTATTTT.

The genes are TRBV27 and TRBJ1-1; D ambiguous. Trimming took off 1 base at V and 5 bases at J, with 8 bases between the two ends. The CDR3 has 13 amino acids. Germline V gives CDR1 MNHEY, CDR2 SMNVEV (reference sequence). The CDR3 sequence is CASSLFVQTEAFF. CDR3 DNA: TGTGCCAGCAGTTTATTTGTGCAAACTGAAGCTTTCTTT.

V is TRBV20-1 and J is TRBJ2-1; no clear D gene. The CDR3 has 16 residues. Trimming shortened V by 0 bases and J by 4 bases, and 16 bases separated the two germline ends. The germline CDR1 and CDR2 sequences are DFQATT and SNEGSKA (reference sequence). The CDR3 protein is CSARDWRTPGYNEQFF. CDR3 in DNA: TGCAGTGCTAGAGATTGGCGGACCCCCGGGTACAATGAGCAGTTCTTC.

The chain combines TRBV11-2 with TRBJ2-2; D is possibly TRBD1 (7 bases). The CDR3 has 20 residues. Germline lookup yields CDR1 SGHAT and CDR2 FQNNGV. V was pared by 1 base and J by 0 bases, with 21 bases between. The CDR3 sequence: CASSLVGGGGLFANTGELFF. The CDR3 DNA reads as TGTGCCAGCAGCTTAGTAGGAGGGGGCGGATTGTTCGCGAACACCGGGGAGCTGTTTTTT.

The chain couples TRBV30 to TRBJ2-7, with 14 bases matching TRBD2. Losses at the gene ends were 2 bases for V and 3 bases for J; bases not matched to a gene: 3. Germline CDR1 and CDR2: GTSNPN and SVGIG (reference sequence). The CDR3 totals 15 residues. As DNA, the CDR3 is TGTGCCTGGAGTCCGGGACTAGCGGGGGTCTACGAGCAGTACTTC. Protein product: CAWSPGLAGVYEQYF.

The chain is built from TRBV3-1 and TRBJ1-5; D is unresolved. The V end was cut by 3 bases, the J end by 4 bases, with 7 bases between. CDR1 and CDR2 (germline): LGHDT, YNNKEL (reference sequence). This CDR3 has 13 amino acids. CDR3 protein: CASSHPGNQPQHF. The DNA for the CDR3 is TGTGCCAGCAGCCATCCTGGTAATCAGCCCCAGCATTTT.

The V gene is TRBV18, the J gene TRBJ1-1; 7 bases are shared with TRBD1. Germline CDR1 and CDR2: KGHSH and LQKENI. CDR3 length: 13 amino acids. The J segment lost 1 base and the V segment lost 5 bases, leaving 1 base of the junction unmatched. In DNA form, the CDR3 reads TGTGCCAGCTCAGGGGACAGGAACACTGAAGCTTTCTTT. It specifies CASSGDRNTEAFF. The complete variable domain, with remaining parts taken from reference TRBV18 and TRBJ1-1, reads NAGVMQNPRHLVRRRGQEARLRCSPMKGHSHVYWYRQLPEEGLKFMVYLQKENIIDESGMPKERFSAEFPKEGPSILRIQQVVRGDSAAYFCASSGDRNTEAFFGQGTRLTVV.

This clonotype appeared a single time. This CDR3 is CASSPDRNQPQHF. In DNA, the CDR3 is TGCGCCAGCAGCCCGGACAGAAATCAGCCCCAGCATTTT. V gene TRBV5-1 combines with J gene TRBJ1-5; a possible D gene is TRBD1 (6 bases). The CDR3 has 13 amino acids. The germline V gene has CDR1 SGHRS and CDR2 YFSETQ. Deletions cut 4 bases from V and 4 bases from J, with 9 bases between.

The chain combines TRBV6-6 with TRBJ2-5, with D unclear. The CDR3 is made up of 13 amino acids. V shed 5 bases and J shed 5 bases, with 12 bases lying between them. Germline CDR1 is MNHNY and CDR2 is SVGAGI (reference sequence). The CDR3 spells CASSRLEAETQYF. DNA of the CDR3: TGTGCCAGCAGTCGGCTAGAGGCGGAGACCCAGTACTTC.

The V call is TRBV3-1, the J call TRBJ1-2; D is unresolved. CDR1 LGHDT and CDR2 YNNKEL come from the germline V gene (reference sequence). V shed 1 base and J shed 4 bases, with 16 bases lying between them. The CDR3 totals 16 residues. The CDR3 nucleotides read TGTGCCAGCAGCCAAGCGTGGGCAGATGGGAGCTATGGCTACACCTTC. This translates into CASSQAWADGSYGYTF.

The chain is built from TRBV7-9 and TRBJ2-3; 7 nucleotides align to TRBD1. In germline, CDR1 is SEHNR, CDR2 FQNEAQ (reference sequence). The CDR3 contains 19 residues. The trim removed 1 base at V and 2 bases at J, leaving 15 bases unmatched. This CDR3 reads CASSLVFLRDSLFTDTQYF. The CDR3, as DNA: TGTGCCAGCAGCTTAGTTTTTTTACGGGACAGCCTTTTCACAGATACGCAGTATTTT.

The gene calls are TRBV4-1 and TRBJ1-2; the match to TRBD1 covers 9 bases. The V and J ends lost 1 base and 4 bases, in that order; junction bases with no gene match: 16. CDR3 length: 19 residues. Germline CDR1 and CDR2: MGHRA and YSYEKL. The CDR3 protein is CASSQGRLWRTGDSYGYTF. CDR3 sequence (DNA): TGCGCCAGCAGCCAAGGGCGGTTGTGGAGGACAGGGGATTCCTATGGCTACACCTTC.